The 7 T cell receptor beta chains below come from one sample, sequenced in a study of identical twins. TCRdb itself ran the 5' RACE reads through MiXCR, one entry per CDR3 protein. The sample includes 1,800,000 or so distinct CDR3 sequences, about 32% of them seen just once. The sample consisted of cord blood. Receptors originate from a newborn girl in good health.

The rearrangement uses TRBV5-1 and TRBJ2-5; 13 bases agree with TRBD2. Germline values: CDR1 SGHRS, CDR2 YFSETQ. Trimming took 3 bases from V and 4 from J; bases not matched to a gene: 12. The CDR3 covers 18 residues. The DNA for the CDR3 is TGCGCCAGCAGCTCTTTCATTCCAGGACTAGCGGGAGTAGAGACCCAGTACTTC. This encodes CASSSFIPGLAGVETQYF.

The gene calls are TRBV6-1 and TRBJ1-5, with TRBD1 identical over 7 bases. The CDR3 is 14 residues long. Germline values: CDR1 MNHNS, CDR2 SASEGT. The ends lost 11 bases at V and 7 bases at J; junction bases unmatched: 14. CDR3 in amino acids: CAGTWDSGRQPQHF. The CDR3 DNA follows: TGTGCCGGCACCTGGGACAGCGGGAGGCAGCCCCAGCATTTT.

In the case of this clonotype: One base away lies a much larger clone, so this may be a sequencing read error. This sequence joins TRBV20-1 and TRBJ2-3; the D is unclear. Germline V gene lookup returns CDR1 DFQATT and CDR2 SNEGSKA (reference sequence). The V gene lost 0 bases and the J gene lost 1 base, with 8 bases spanning the gap. CDR3 length equals 14 residues. The CDR3 is CSARDPGRTDTQYF. The DNA of the CDR3 is TGCAGTGCTAGAGATCCTGGCCGCACAGATACGCAGTATTTT.

This clonotype was recorded a few times. The CDR3 sequence: CASSLGDRVNNEQFF. CDR3 DNA: TGCGCCAGCAGCTTGGGGGACAGGGTAAACAATGAGCAGTTCTTC. The rearrangement links TRBV5-1 to TRBJ2-1; 9 bases map to TRBD1. This CDR3 has 15 residues. V gave up 0 bases and J gave up 5 bases; unmatched junction bases: 3. Germline V gene data show CDR1 as SGHRS and CDR2 as YFSETQ. The full variable domain, its missing parts supplied by reference TRBV5-1 and TRBJ2-1, is KAGVTQTPRYLIKTRGQQVTLSCSPISGHRSVSWYQQTPGQGLQFLFEYFSETQRNKGNFPGRFSGRQFSNSRSEMNVSTLELGDSALYLCASSLGDRVNNEQFFGPGTRLTVL.

This clonotype was seen more than once but under ten times. The chain links TRBV20-1 to TRBJ2-3; TRBD1 matches at 7 bases. This CDR3 has 13 amino acids. Unmatched junction bases numbered 6, after V lost 1 base and J lost 8 bases. The germline CDR1 and CDR2 sequences are DFQATT and SNEGSKA (reference sequence). CDR3 DNA: TGCAGTGCTAGAGGACAGGGTGTTGGTACGCAGTATTTT. It encodes CSARGQGVGTQYF.

The genes are TRBV20-1 and TRBJ2-1; 12 nucleotides agree with TRBD2. V shed 0 bases and J 9 bases; nucleotides not matched to a gene: 6. The CDR3 is made up of 15 amino acids. The germline CDR1 and CDR2 sequences are DFQATT and SNEGSKA (reference sequence). CDR3 region: CSARDVPSGRGEQFF. CDR3 sequence (DNA): TGCAGTGCTAGAGATGTGCCTAGCGGGAGGGGTGAGCAGTTCTTC.

The V and J genes are TRBV6-2 or TRBV6-3 and TRBJ1-2; TRBD1 matches at 10 bases. The germline V gene encodes CDR1 MNHEY and CDR2 SVGEGT. CDR3 length: 14 residues. V was pared by 6 bases and J by 2 bases, with 3 bases of the junction left unmatched. CDR3 loop: CASRWDRGNYGYTF. The CDR3 DNA follows: TGTGCCAGCAGATGGGACAGGGGAAACTATGGCTACACCTTC.